These 17 T cell receptor beta chains share one sample of origin, sequenced in a study of molecular identifiers for immune sequencing clone quantification. From the PCR reads, TCRdb called clonotypes with MiXCR, one entry per CDR3 protein. The sample contains some 650,000 distinct CDR3 sequences, less than 20% of which appear only once. Sequencing was performed on naive CD8+ T cells from blood, with Jurkat cell RNA spiked in. Subset specified: FACS-sorted CD8+CD4-CCR7+CD45RA+ naive T cells. Receptor source: a human donor in good health. Some libraries in this study had Jurkat cell RNA spiked in.

This clonotype was recorded at least ten times. V and J are TRBV30 and TRBJ2-7, with D uncertain. Trimming shortened V by 3 bases and J by 3 bases, and 6 bases separated the two germline ends. CDR1 is GTSNPN, CDR2 SVGIG, per germline (reference sequence). This CDR3 spans 11 amino acids. Written as DNA, the CDR3 is TGTGCCTGGAGCGCCGTCTACGAGCAGTACTTC. It codes for CAWSAVYEQYF.

This clonotype was picked up many times. The rearrangement links TRBV12-3 or TRBV12-4 to TRBJ2-1; D unclear. This CDR3 has 11 amino acids. V lost 6 bases, J lost 14 bases, and 14 bases lay in between. In DNA form, the CDR3 reads TGTGCCAGCAGCCCCGGGCCCCGGGAGTTCTTC. It encodes CASSPGPREFF.

This clonotype occurred many times. This chain joins TRBV9 and TRBJ2-7; TRBD2 matches 10 bases. The V and J ends lost 3 bases and 3 bases, in that order; junction bases with no gene match: 3. Germline values: CDR1 SGDLS, CDR2 YYNGEE. The CDR3 has 14 residues. CDR3 sequence (DNA): TGTGCCAGCAGCGGGCTAGCGGGGGACTACGAGCAGTACTTC. Residues: CASSGLAGDYEQYF.

This clonotype was counted ten times or more. The chain has TRBV6-1 and TRBJ1-3; D not certain. This CDR3 has 18 amino acids. Deletions cut 2 bases from V and 0 bases from J, with 17 bases between. Per germline, CDR1 MNHNS and CDR2 SASEGT. This chain's CDR3 is CASSESRWGTTSGNTIYF. CDR3 sequence (DNA): TGTGCCAGCAGTGAATCCCGGTGGGGTACAACCTCTGGAAACACCATATATTTT.

This clonotype was counted ten times or more. The J gene is TRBJ2-1, the V gene TRBV27; TRBD2 might be the D (6 bases). This CDR3 is built from 14 residues. Germline assignment: CDR1 MNHEY and CDR2 SMNVEV (reference sequence). Trimming removed 3 bases from V and 8 bases from J, with 14 bases in between. CDR3 DNA sequence: TGTGCCAGCAGTTTTGATGTACTAGCACATGAGCAGTTCTTC. As protein: CASSFDVLAHEQFF.

This clonotype has a count of ten or more. The rearrangement links TRBV7-9 to TRBJ2-5; D is perhaps TRBD1 (6 bases). The V end was cut by 1 base, the J end by 3 bases, with 9 bases between. CDR3 size: 14 residues. Germline lookup yields CDR1 SEHNR and CDR2 FQNEAQ (reference sequence). CDR3 coding DNA: TGTGCCAGCAGCTTAGGTTACAGGGAAGAGACCCAGTACTTC. The encoded protein is CASSLGYREETQYF.

Only a few counts were recorded for this clonotype. The gene calls are TRBV11-2 and TRBJ2-1; 10 nucleotides agree with TRBD2. The length of the CDR3 is 15 residues. V lost 5 bases to trimming and J lost 5 bases; unmatched junction nucleotides: 6. Germline CDR1 is SGHAT and CDR2 is FQNNGV. CDR3 region: CASSPGLAAHNEQFF. The DNA of the CDR3 is TGTGCCAGCAGCCCCGGACTAGCGGCCCACAATGAGCAGTTCTTC.

Many counts were recorded for this clonotype. The chain recombines TRBV4-3 with TRBJ2-7; possible D gene TRBD1, 6 bases. This CDR3 spans 16 amino acids. The germline V and J ends were trimmed by 3 bases and 0 bases, with 15 bases remaining between them. Per the germline V gene, CDR1 is LGHNA and CDR2 is YSLEER. Here the CDR3 reads CASSQGAQGSSYEQYF. In DNA form, the CDR3 reads TGCGCCAGCAGCCAGGGCGCCCAGGGGAGCTCCTACGAGCAGTACTTC.

V usage is TRBV12-3 or TRBV12-4 and J usage is TRBJ1-3; 7 nucleotides line up with TRBD1. V lost 6 bases and J lost 2; bases outside the gene matches: 10. The CDR3 consists of 16 residues. CDR3 nucleotides: TGTGCCAGCAGCACCCTGACAGGGTCGCCTGGAAACACCATATATTTT. Protein: CASSTLTGSPGNTIYF.

This clonotype was counted many times. The chain recombines TRBV7-2 with TRBJ2-1; D unresolved. Per germline, CDR1 SGHTA and CDR2 FQGNSA. CDR3 length: 11 residues. Trimming removed 2 bases from V and 10 bases from J, with 6 bases in between. As DNA, the CDR3 is TGTGCCAGCAGCTTACTTTTAGAGCAGTTCTTC. It translates to CASSLLLEQFF.

This clonotype was picked up one time. This may stem from a read error, because a much larger clone lies one nucleotide away. The chain joins TRBV11-2 to TRBJ1-1, with D unclear. CDR1 is SGHAT and CDR2 is FQNNGV in the germline V gene. The CDR3 spans 13 residues. Here the CDR3 reads CASSLVVGTEALF. CDR3 nucleotide sequence: TGTGCCAGCAGCTTAGTCGTGGGCACTGAAGCTCTCTTT. The full variable domain, in which reference TRBV11-2 and TRBJ1-1 provide the parts outside the CDR3, is EAGVAQSPRYKIIEKRQSVAFWCNPISGHATLYWYQQILGQGPKLLIQFQNNGVVDDSQLPKDRFSAERLKGVDSTLKIQPAKLEDSAVYLCASSLVVGTEALFGQGTRLTVV.

Regarding this clonotype: Since the CDR3 does not end with the conserved phenylalanine or tryptophan, this likely comes from a read error. The rearrangement uses TRBV19 and TRBJ2-7, with D tentatively TRBD2 (7 bases). Germline loops: CDR1 LNHDA, CDR2 SQIVND (reference sequence). The CDR3 covers 15 residues. V shed 4 bases and J shed 6 bases, with 19 bases lying between them. The CDR3 loop is CASSTGQRGKGEQYL. CDR3 nucleotides: TGTGCCAGTAGTACTGGACAGCGGGGAAAAGGCGAGCAGTACCTC.

This clonotype was counted a few times. The rearrangement joins TRBV4-3 to TRBJ1-3; 7 bases agree with TRBD1. With V trimmed by 0 bases and J by 2 bases, 10 bases remained unmatched. The CDR3 loop spans 18 amino acids. Germline lookup yields CDR1 LGHNA and CDR2 YSLEER. CDR3 coding DNA: TGCGCCAGCAGCCAAGATTTGGGGCCCAGGGGGACTGGAAACACCATATATTTT. Residues: CASSQDLGPRGTGNTIYF.

A remark on this clonotype: This may arise from a read error, as a much more abundant clone is one base away. The chain combines TRBV7-2 with TRBJ1-4; D unclear. This CDR3 has 15 amino acids. Germline V gene sequence: CDR1 SGHTA, CDR2 FQGNSA. Trimming pared 4 bases from V and 3 bases from J, leaving 12 bases between. CDR3 in amino acids: CASSSRDASNEKLFF. CDR3 coding DNA: TGTGCCAGCAGCTCCCGGGATGCATCTAATGAAAAACTGTTTTTT. The full variable domain, its missing parts supplied by reference TRBV7-2 and TRBJ1-4, is GAGVSQSPSNKVTEKGKDVELRCDPISGHTALYWYRQSLGQGLEFLIYFQGNSAPDKSGLPSDRFSAERTGGSVSTLTIQRTQQEDSAVYLCASSSRDASNEKLFFGSGTQLSVL.

This clonotype has at least ten counts. The chain joins TRBV19 to TRBJ1-4, with D unclear. The germline V gene encodes CDR1 LNHDA and CDR2 SQIVND (reference sequence). The CDR3 covers 15 residues. V shed 1 base and J shed 0 bases, with 6 bases lying between them. CDR3 loop: CASSIGAATNEKLFF. DNA of the CDR3: TGTGCCAGTAGTATAGGGGCTGCAACTAATGAAAAACTGTTTTTT.

This clonotype was recorded a few times. This clone may be a read error of a much larger clone one base away. The chain combines TRBV5-3 with TRBJ2-3; 12 nucleotides agree with TRBD2. TRBV5-3 is an ORF, and what it does is uncertain. The V and J ends lost 10 bases and 2 bases, in that order; junction bases with no gene match: 11. The CDR3 contains 16 residues. The CDR3: CARSSGLAGLTDTQYF. The DNA for the CDR3 is TGTGCCCGCAGCTCCGGACTAGCGGGACTCACAGATACGCAGTATTTT.

Details on this clonotype: A much larger clone lies one base from this, so it may be a read error. This sequence joins TRBV29-1 and TRBJ2-1, with D possibly TRBD1 on 6 matching bases. The CDR3 is 13 residues long. Germline CDR1 reads SQVTM; CDR2 reads ANQGSEA. Deletions cut 8 bases from V and 6 bases from J, with 17 bases between. The CDR3: CSTGTQACNEQFF. The CDR3 DNA reads as TGCAGCACAGGGACGCAAGCTTGCAATGAGCAGTTCTTC.